This T cell receptor beta chain was recovered during a study of beta chain features in type 1 diabetes. The sequenced template was cDNA made from the entire isolated RNA. Data came from immunoSEQ multiplex PCR; TCRdb stores just in-frame clones and leaves some out. The sample has about 370,000 clones; 9.5% to 10% are singletons. Blood was drawn once from each donor into heparinised tubes. The draws averaged about 110 mL. Germline V gene sequence: CDR1 SGHNT, CDR2 YYREEE (reference sequence). CDR3 length equals 15 residues. There are a few counts of this clone. Antigen unknown. A read error may account for a junction end that differs from germline. The study, taken as a whole, reports: Researchers reported that naive, central memory and Treg TCRB repertoires appeared more similar in patients than in healthy donors. Shortening of TCRB CDR3s, moderate but significant, appeared in all four CD4+ subsets of Type 1 diabetes patients.

V and J are TRBV5-4 and TRBJ2-3; 11 bases line up with TRBD2. The clonotype was recovered from a man aged 30 to 45 with type 1 diabetes. The source material was central memory CD4+ T cells from blood. CDR3 protein: CASSQVAGGPDTQYF. The CDR3 DNA is TGCGCCAGCAGCCAAGTAGCGGGAGGGCCAGATACGCAGTATTTT.